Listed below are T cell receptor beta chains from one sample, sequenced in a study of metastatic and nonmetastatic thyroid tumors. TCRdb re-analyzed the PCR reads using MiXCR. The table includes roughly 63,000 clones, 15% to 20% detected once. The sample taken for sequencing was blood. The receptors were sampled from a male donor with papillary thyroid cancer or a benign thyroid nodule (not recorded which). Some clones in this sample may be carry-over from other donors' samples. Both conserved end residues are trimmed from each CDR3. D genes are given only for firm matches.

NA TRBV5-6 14 ASSSWGWSSNQPQH
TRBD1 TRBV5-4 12 ASSLTGGIGELF
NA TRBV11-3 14 ASSLDRRVSSYEQY
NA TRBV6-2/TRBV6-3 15 ASSCSYQDFPNYGYT
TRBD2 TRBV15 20 ATSTRGVYTSGSGDSYNEQF
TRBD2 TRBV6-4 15 ASSELRGDHLSYEQY
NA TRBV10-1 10 ATREDTGELF
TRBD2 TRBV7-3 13 ASSLTAGDSYEQY
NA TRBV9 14 ASSAPRGGGKNIQY
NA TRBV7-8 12 ASSLGGGIYEQY
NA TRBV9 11 ASSVVGTDTQY
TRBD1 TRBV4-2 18 ASSHPETGKNRSGANVLT
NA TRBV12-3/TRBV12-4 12 ASSSLGGGYEQY
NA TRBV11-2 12 ASSLVGGHNEQF
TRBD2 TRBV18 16 ASSPIIGTSGSTDTQY
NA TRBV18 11 ASSRRWDTEAF
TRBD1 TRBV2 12 ASRGQGHTVELF
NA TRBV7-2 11 ASSSRLSYWQY
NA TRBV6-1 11 SSSDRLRNTIY